Listed here are 8 T cell receptor beta chains from one sample, sequenced in a study of identical twins. Each CDR3 protein is one row after TCRdb ran MiXCR on the 5' RACE reads. The sample has about 890,000 distinct CDR3 sequences, 9% to 15% seen once; the top ten hold under 2%. These sequences were also reported in another study, on yellow fever vaccine responses in identical twins.

Specimen: PBMCs. The receptors derive from a woman under 30 in good health.

This clonotype was seen more than once but under ten times. This sequence may be a read error, since a much larger clone differs from it by one base. The chain carries TRBV7-2 and TRBJ2-1; 12 bases fit TRBD2. The CDR3 loop spans 15 amino acids. The germline gives CDR1 SGHTA, CDR2 FQGNSA. V gave up 5 bases and J gave up 5 bases; unmatched junction bases: 4. The CDR3 nucleotides are TGTGCCAGCAGCCCTAGCGGGGGGGCCCACAATGAGCAGTTCTTC. Residues: CASSPSGGAHNEQFF.

This clonotype was observed at least ten times. The J gene is TRBJ2-1, the V gene TRBV10-3; 8 bases align to TRBD1. V lost 2 bases to trimming and J lost 7 bases; unmatched junction nucleotides: 7. Per germline, CDR1 ENHRY and CDR2 SYGVKD. This CDR3 contains 15 residues. The CDR3 reads CAISETGGNYNEQFF. The CDR3 nucleotides are TGTGCCATCAGTGAGACAGGGGGAAATTATAATGAGCAGTTCTTC.

This clonotype was seen repeatedly, ten times or more. The chain is built from TRBV6-5 and TRBJ2-7, with 11 bases identical to TRBD2. Germline V CDR1 and CDR2: MNHEY, SVGAGI. V was pared by 5 bases and J by 0 bases, with 6 bases of the junction left unmatched. The CDR3 extends over 16 amino acids. The CDR3 nucleotides are TGTGCCAGCAGTGCCTCGACTAGCGGGAACTCCTACGAGCAGTACTTC. This codes for CASSASTSGNSYEQYF.

V and J are TRBV5-6 and TRBJ2-2, with D perhaps given as TRBD1 or TRBD2 (5 bases each). Germline V gene lookup returns CDR1 SGHDT and CDR2 YYEEEE. V was trimmed by 6 bases and J by 3 bases, leaving 12 bases between them. The CDR3 is 14 residues long. CDR3 coding DNA: TGTGCCAGCAAGGCAGGGAGTTACACCGGGGAGCTGTTTTTT. Its protein product is CASKAGSYTGELFF.

The chain couples TRBV6-1 to TRBJ2-3, with 9 bases fitting TRBD2. CDR1 is MNHNS and CDR2 is SASEGT in the germline V gene. The CDR3 contains 16 residues. V was pared by 1 base and J by 3 bases, with 5 bases of the junction left unmatched. CDR3 in amino acids: CASSEVLAGATDTQYF. The CDR3 DNA reads TGTGCCAGCAGTGAAGTGTTAGCGGGAGCTACAGATACGCAGTATTTT.

J is TRBJ2-1 and V is TRBV20-1; no clear D. This CDR3 region has 14 residues. V lost 3 bases to trimming and J lost 2 bases, with 11 bases between them. Germline assignment: CDR1 DFQATT and CDR2 SNEGSKA (reference sequence). CDR3 amino acids: CSARFGETYNEQFF. CDR3 bases: TGCAGTGCTAGGTTCGGTGAAACCTACAATGAGCAGTTCTTC.

This clonotype appeared many times. The genes are TRBV6-1 and TRBJ1-1; 7 bases agree with TRBD1. CDR1 and CDR2 (germline): MNHNS, SASEGT. This CDR3 has 15 amino acids. With V trimmed by 5 bases and J by 0 bases, 6 bases remained unmatched. The CDR3 DNA reads as TGTGCCAGCAGTCGTTACAGGGGCATGAACACTGAAGCTTTCTTT. Residues: CASSRYRGMNTEAFF.

This chain connects TRBV6-5 to TRBJ2-3; weak D call: TRBD2 (5 bases). Deletions cut 7 bases from V and 4 bases from J, with 9 bases between. Germline V lookup: CDR1 MNHEY, CDR2 SVGAGI. The CDR3 has 12 residues. The CDR3 sequence is CASTGFSDTQYF. As DNA, the CDR3 is TGTGCCAGCACGGGGTTCTCAGATACGCAGTATTTT.